These 11 T cell receptor beta chains were sequenced from one sample in a study of read filtering for tumor transcriptome and immune sequencing. The library was built from roughly 400 ng RNA with molecular barcoded adaptors for alpha/delta and beta/gamma chains. TCRdb itself ran the reads through MiXCR, one entry per CDR3 protein. Of over 90,000 distinct CDR3 sequences in the sample, about 22% were seen once. The sequenced sample consisted of a population of CD138-negative cells sorted from bone marrow. These receptors all come from a donor over 35 with multiple myeloma.

J is TRBJ2-2 and V is TRBV6-1, with 7 bases aligning to TRBD2. Per the germline V gene, CDR1 is MNHNS and CDR2 is SASEGT. J gave up 0 bases and V 6 bases, and 4 bases lay outside the gene matches. This CDR3 comprises 15 residues. The CDR3 protein is CASRVGGANTGELFF. The DNA of the CDR3 is TGTGCCAGCAGAGTGGGGGGGGCGAACACCGGGGAGCTGTTTTTT.

This clonotype showed up many times. An end of the junction does not agree with germline; a read error may underlie this. The chain couples TRBV11-2 to TRBJ2-1; maybe TRBD1 (6 bases). Germline V CDR1 and CDR2: SGHAT, FQNNGV. The CDR3 runs to 13 residues. The chain's CDR3 is CASSQSRDTRPIF. The CDR3 DNA is TGTGCCAGCAGCCAGAGCCGGGACACCCGTCCCATCTTC.

Regarding this clonotype: One junction end does not reproduce the germline sequence, and a read error may be involved. The chain links TRBV29-1 to TRBJ2-7, with D tentatively TRBD1 or TRBD2 (5 bases each). CDR3 length equals 11 residues. Germline V gene lookup returns CDR1 SQVTM and CDR2 ANQGSEA. The CDR3, as DNA: TGCGGCGTTGGGACCGGCTACGAGCAGTACTTC. Translation gives CGVGTGYEQYF.

In this sample, this clonotype turned up many times. Germline is not matched at one junction end, which may reflect a read error. This chain joins TRBV5-1 and TRBJ1-1; TRBD1 agrees at 8 bases. The CDR3 has 13 residues. CDR1 SGHRS and CDR2 YFSETQ come from the germline V gene. CDR3 nucleotides: TGTGCCAGCAGCTTAACAGGGGGCACTGAAGCTTTCTTT. Translation: CASSLTGGTEAFF.

The rearrangement uses TRBV3-1 and TRBJ2-5; 7 positions agree with TRBD2. The J segment lost 6 bases and the V segment lost 6 bases, leaving 4 bases of the junction unmatched. Per germline, CDR1 LGHDT and CDR2 YNNKEL (reference sequence). This CDR3 is 12 amino acids long. The DNA of the CDR3 is TGTGCCAGCAGACTAGCGCGTCAGACCCAGTACTTC. Residues: CASRLARQTQYF.

In regard to this clonotype: Being one base from a much bigger clone, this may be a read error. This chain joins TRBV12-3 or TRBV12-4 and TRBJ2-5; a weak D match, TRBD2 (6 bases). The CDR3 is 15 amino acids. The CDR3 DNA reads as TGTGCCAGCACAAGCGCGGGACCAGCCAAAGAGGCCCAGTACTTC. Translation: CASTSAGPAKEAQYF.

Concerning this clonotype: This may come from a read error, since a much larger clone is one base off. J is TRBJ1-1 and V is TRBV6-6, with D perhaps matching TRBD1 (5 bases). Germline values: CDR1 MNHNY, CDR2 SVGAGI (reference sequence). V lost 6 bases and J lost 1, with 15 bases in between. The CDR3 is 15 residues long. For the CDR3, the DNA is TGTGCCAGCAGGGATAGTAGGGGAGGGAACACTGAAGCTTTCTTT. Protein sequence: CASRDSRGGNTEAFF.

This clonotype was recorded many times. The chain couples TRBV20-1 to TRBJ2-1; the D is unclear. In germline, CDR1 is DFQATT, CDR2 SNEGSKA (reference sequence). The CDR3 spans 13 residues. V lost 1 base and J lost 2, with 6 bases in between. CDR3 coding DNA: TGCAGTGCTAGAGGTGACCCCTACAATGAGCAGTTCTTC. It translates to CSARGDPYNEQFF.

The sample holds many counts of this clonotype. The chain has TRBV4-1 and TRBJ2-2, with 10 bases aligning to TRBD1. The CDR3 contains 16 residues. V lost 2 bases and J lost 6; bases outside the gene matches: 6. Germline V gene sequence: CDR1 MGHRA, CDR2 YSYEKL. CDR3 sequence reads: CASSQLGTGAAGELFF. The CDR3 DNA is TGCGCCAGCAGCCAACTCGGGACAGGGGCCGCCGGGGAGCTGTTTTTT.

V usage is TRBV18 and J usage is TRBJ1-1; maybe TRBD1 (5 bases). The CDR3 runs 15 residues. V was pared by 1 base and J by 4 bases, with 13 bases between. CDR1 and CDR2 (germline): KGHSH, LQKENI. In nucleotides, the CDR3 is TGTGCCAGCTCACCACGGGGGACGGGCGTCACTGAAGCTTTCTTT. Amino acid sequence: CASSPRGTGVTEAFF. The whole variable domain, filled in from reference TRBV18 and TRBJ1-1, reads NAGVMQNPRHLVRRRGQEARLRCSPMKGHSHVYWYRQLPEEGLKFMVYLQKENIIDESGMPKERFSAEFPKEGPSILRIQQVVRGDSAAYFCASSPRGTGVTEAFFGQGTRLTVV.

This clonotype was found many times. The chain is built from TRBV5-1 and TRBJ2-7; 11 bases match TRBD2. The CDR3 is 14 residues long. The germline gives CDR1 SGHRS, CDR2 YFSETQ. V was pared by 0 bases and J by 5 bases, with 1 base of the junction left unmatched. CDR3 sequence reads: CASSLATSGNEQYF. For the CDR3, the DNA is TGCGCCAGCAGCTTGGCGACTAGCGGGAACGAGCAGTACTTC.